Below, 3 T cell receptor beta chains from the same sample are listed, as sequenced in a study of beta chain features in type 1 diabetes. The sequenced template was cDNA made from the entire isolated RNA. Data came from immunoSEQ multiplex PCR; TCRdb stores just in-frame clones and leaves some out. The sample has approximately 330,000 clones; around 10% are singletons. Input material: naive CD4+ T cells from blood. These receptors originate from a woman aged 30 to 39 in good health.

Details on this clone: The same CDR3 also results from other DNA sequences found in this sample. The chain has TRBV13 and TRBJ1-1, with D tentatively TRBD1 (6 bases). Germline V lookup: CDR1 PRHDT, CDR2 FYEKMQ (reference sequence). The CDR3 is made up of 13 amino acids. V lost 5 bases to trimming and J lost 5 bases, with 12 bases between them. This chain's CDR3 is CASSLRGGTEAFF. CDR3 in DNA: TGTGCCAGCAGCCTCAGGGGTGGGACTGAAGCTTTCTTT.

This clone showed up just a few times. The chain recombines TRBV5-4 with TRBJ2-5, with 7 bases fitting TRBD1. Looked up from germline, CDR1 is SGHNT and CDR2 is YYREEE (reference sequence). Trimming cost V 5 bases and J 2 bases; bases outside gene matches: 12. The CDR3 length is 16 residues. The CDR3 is CASRGSQGVLQETQYF. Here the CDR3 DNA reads TGTGCCAGCAGAGGAAGCCAGGGGGTCCTACAAGAGACCCAGTACTTC.

In DNA, the CDR3 is TGTGCCAGCAGATCCCCGGGACAGACTAGCACAGATACGCAGTATTTT. It codes for CASRSPGQTSTDTQYF. This chain links TRBV28 with TRBJ2-3; 7 nucleotides agree with TRBD1. V dropped 6 bases and J dropped 0; count of bases not matched to a gene: 9. Germline assignment: CDR1 MDHEN and CDR2 SYDVKM. This CDR3 has 16 residues. Combining the CDR3 with reference TRBV28 and TRBJ2-3 gives the whole variable domain DVKVTQSSRYLVKRTGEKVFLECVQDMDHENMFWYRQDPGLGLRLIYFSYDVKMKEKGDIPEGYSVSREKKERFSLILESASTNQTSMYLCASRSPGQTSTDTQYFGPGTRLTVL.